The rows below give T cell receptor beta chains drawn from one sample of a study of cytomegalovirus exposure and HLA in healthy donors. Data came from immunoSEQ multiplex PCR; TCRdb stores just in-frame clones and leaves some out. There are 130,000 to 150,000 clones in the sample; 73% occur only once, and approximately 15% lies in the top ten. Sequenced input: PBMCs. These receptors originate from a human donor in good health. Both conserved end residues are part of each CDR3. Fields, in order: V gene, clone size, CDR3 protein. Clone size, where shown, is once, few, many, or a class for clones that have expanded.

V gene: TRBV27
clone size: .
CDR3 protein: CASSSPDRELSF

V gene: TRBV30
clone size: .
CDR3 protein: CAWSPPVIAGGPNEQFF

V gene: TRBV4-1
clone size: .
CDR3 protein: CASSKDESSYNEQFF

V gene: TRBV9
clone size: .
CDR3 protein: CASSVVGDTEAFF

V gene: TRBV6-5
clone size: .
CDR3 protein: CASSLRGEQYF

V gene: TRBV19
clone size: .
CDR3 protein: CASSITGAGELFF

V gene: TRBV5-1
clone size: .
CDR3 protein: CASSLTGGHEQYF

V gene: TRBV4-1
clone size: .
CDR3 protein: CASSQGDRGMVNTEAFF

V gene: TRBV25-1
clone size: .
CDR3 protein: CASRRQAQETQYF

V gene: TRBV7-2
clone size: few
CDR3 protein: CASSSGGGSGYEQYF

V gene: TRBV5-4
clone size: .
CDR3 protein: CASSPLAGGTKETQYF

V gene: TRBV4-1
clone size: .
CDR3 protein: CASSPGRGGKLFF

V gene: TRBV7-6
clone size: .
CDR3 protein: CASSNPRAGGPTGELFF

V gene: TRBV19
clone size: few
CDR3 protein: CASSINRKPQHF

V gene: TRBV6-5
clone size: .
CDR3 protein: CASSYEQGYGYTF

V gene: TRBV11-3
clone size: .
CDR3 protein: CASSSRDREGTEAFF

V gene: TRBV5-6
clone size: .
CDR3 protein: CASSLPSRPTEAFF

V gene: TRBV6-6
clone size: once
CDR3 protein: CASSYGSGTEAFF

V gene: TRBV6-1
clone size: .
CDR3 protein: CASSEPPWQGANTGELFF

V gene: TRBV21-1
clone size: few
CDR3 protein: CASRVQTRDTEAFF

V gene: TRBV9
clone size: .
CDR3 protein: CASSTGQGFGEQYF

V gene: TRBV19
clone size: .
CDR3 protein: CASRALNTEAFF

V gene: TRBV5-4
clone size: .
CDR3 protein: CASSLASGFRSGANVLTF

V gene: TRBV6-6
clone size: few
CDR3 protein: CASIGGLAGAELFF

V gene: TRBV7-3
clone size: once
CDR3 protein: CASSLTGRDRGYTF

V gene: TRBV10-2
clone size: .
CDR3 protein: CASSDRGGANVLTF

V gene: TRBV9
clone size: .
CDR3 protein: CASSVVVTGTDTQYF

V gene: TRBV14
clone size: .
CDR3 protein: CASSPWTSDTYEQYF

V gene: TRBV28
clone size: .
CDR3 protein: CASHQQGDLTEAFF

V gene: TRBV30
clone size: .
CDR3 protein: CAWSGGFEQYF

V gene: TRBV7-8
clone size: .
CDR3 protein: CASSLSGYNEQFF

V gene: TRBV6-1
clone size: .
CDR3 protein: CASSRQGATSEAFF

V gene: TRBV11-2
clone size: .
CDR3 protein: CASSLGLALYNEQFF

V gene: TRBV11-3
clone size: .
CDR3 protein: CASSLVRGGGYTF

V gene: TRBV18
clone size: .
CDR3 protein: CASSENGGKETQYF

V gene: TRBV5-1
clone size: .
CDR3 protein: CASSPGGSGISYEQYF

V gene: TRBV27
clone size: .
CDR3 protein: CASSTGLYGYTF

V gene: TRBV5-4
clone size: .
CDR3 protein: CASSRGLGQVEQYF

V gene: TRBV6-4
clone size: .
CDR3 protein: CASSEDTYNEQFF

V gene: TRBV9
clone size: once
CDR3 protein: CASSVTGSTYEQYF

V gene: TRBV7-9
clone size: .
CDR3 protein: CASRHTGEPEAFF

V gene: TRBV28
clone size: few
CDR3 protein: CASSLPGAGARETQYF

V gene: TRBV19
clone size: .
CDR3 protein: CASKVGQANEKLFF

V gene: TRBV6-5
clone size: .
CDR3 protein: CASSRYNEQFF

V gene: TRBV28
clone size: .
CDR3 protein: CASSSVQGVGYTF

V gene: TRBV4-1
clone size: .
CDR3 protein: CASSQVVFGTSGSTYEQYF

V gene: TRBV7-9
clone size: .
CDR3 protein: CASSLGTRPHEQFF

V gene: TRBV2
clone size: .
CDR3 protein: CARGTGYIGELFF

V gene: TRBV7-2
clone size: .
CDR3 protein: CASSLDGTGAPYEQYF

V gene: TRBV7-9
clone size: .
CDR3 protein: CASSPTGGRDTEAFF

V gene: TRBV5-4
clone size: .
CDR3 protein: CASSGQGFYGYTF

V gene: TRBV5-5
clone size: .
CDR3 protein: CASSLGQAGSPLHF

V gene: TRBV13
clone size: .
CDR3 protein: CASSLGPGTSVYEQFF

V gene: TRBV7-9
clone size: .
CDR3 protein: CASSSLLTSREQFF